This is a list of T cell receptor beta chains from one sample in a study of molecular identifiers for immune sequencing clone quantification. TCRdb fed the PCR reads into MiXCR, producing one record per CDR3 protein. Among over 600,000 distinct CDR3 sequences listed, 20% were seen once. Sequences were obtained from naive CD8+ T cells from blood, with Jurkat cell RNA spiked in. These receptors were taken from a human donor in good health. Some libraries in this study had Jurkat cell RNA spiked in. Each CDR3 is given with its conserved first and last residue. Fields, in order: D gene, J gene, V gene, clone size, CDR3 DNA, CDR3 protein. A D gene is named only where the DNA matches it firmly. Size is stated for part of the rows, as once, few or many counts, or as a class when the clone is expanded.

D: TRBD1; J: TRBJ1-4; V: TRBV7-9; size: .; DNA: TGTGCCAGCAGCTTAGTTCAGGGGGGAACTAATGAAAAACTGTTTTTT; CDR3: CASSLVQGGTNEKLFF
D: .; J: TRBJ1-6; V: TRBV6-1; size: many; DNA: TGTGCCAGCAGTGAAGCCGGGACCTCCTATAATTCACCCCTCCACTTT; CDR3: CASSEAGTSYNSPLHF
D: .; J: TRBJ2-3; V: TRBV11-2; size: many; DNA: TGTGCCAGCAGCCAGTTCCGAGTCGGACCCACAGATACGCAGTATTTT; CDR3: CASSQFRVGPTDTQYF
D: TRBD1; J: TRBJ2-7; V: TRBV6-6; size: few; DNA: TGTGCCAGCAGTCCCGCCAGACAGGGTGGCTACGAGCAGTACTTC; CDR3: CASSPARQGGYEQYF
D: .; J: TRBJ2-7; V: TRBV19; size: few; DNA: TGTGCCAGTGGTTCGTTGGACAGCTACGAGCAGTACTTC; CDR3: CASGSLDSYEQYF
D: TRBD2; J: TRBJ2-5; V: TRBV5-4; size: many; DNA: TGTGCCAGCAGCTTGGGCGCTAGCGGGAATGTAGAGACCCAGTACTTC; CDR3: CASSLGASGNVETQYF
D: .; J: TRBJ1-6; V: TRBV28; size: many; DNA: TGTGCCAGCAGTCCCATTGGCTGGGGGGGCGGGTCACCCCTCCACTTT; CDR3: CASSPIGWGGGSPLHF
D: TRBD1; J: TRBJ1-1; V: TRBV14; size: many; DNA: TGTGCCAGCAGCCAAGAAAGGGACAGTGAAGCTTTCTTT; CDR3: CASSQERDSEAFF
D: .; J: TRBJ2-3; V: TRBV6-2/TRBV6-3; size: .; DNA: TGTGCCAGCAGTTACTTGCCCTACGGGGGTGGGACAGATACGCAGTATTTT; CDR3: CASSYLPYGGGTDTQYF
D: TRBD1; J: TRBJ1-1; V: TRBV2; size: .; DNA: TGTGCCAGCAGAATGGGACAGGTGAACACTGAAGCTTTCTTT; CDR3: CASRMGQVNTEAFF
D: .; J: TRBJ2-7; V: TRBV11-1; size: many; DNA: TGTGCCAGCAGCTTAGCGCTAGCCATCGACTCCTACGAGCAGTACTTC; CDR3: CASSLALAIDSYEQYF
D: .; J: TRBJ2-3; V: TRBV7-7; size: many; DNA: TGTGCTAGCAGCCTGAAGGGCACAGATACGCAGTATTTT; CDR3: CASSLKGTDTQYF
D: .; J: TRBJ1-1; V: TRBV4-1; size: many; DNA: TGCGCCAGCAGCCAAGGGGGCACGAACACTGAAGCTTTCTTT; CDR3: CASSQGGTNTEAFF
D: .; J: TRBJ1-1; V: TRBV25-1; size: few; DNA: TGTGCCAGCAGTGACCCCGCCCGGGCGAACACTGAAGCTTTCTTT; CDR3: CASSDPARANTEAFF
D: TRBD1; J: TRBJ2-7; V: TRBV19; size: few; DNA: TGTGCCAGTAGTATAGATTGGACAGGGTACTACGAGCAGTACTTC; CDR3: CASSIDWTGYYEQYF
D: .; J: TRBJ1-1; V: TRBV2; size: many; DNA: TGTGCCAGCACGGAAGGGAGCTGGGTCACTGAAGCTTTCTTT; CDR3: CASTEGSWVTEAFF
D: .; J: TRBJ1-2; V: TRBV6-5; size: many; DNA: TGTGCCAGCAGTAAGCCGGGGGGCTTCTATGGCTACACCTTC; CDR3: CASSKPGGFYGYTF
D: .; J: TRBJ2-2; V: TRBV5-6; size: once; DNA: TGTGCCAGCAGCTGGGGGGCCCCCGGGGAACTGTCTTTT; CDR3: CASSWGAPGELSF
D: .; J: TRBJ1-3; V: TRBV29-1; size: many; DNA: TGCAGCGTTCCCCTGCCACGCACTAACACCATATATTTT; CDR3: CSVPLPRTNTIYF
D: .; J: TRBJ2-1; V: TRBV7-6; size: .; DNA: TGTGCCAGCACCCCGATTGAAGAGGGAGTGCATGAGCAGTTCTTC; CDR3: CASTPIEEGVHEQFF
D: .; J: TRBJ2-7; V: TRBV27; size: .; DNA: TGTGCCAGCAGTTTATTGGGGGCCAGCTCCTACGAGCAGTACTTC; CDR3: CASSLLGASSYEQYF
D: TRBD2; J: TRBJ2-7; V: TRBV10-3; size: .; DNA: TGCGCCATCAGTGAGGGGTCGGGAGGGTACGAGCAGTGCTTC; CDR3: CAISEGSGGYEQCF
D: .; J: TRBJ1-1; V: TRBV12-3/TRBV12-4; size: many; DNA: TGTGCCAGCAGCCCCGGGGAGCCTGAAGCTTTCTTT; CDR3: CASSPGEPEAFF
D: .; J: TRBJ2-1; V: TRBV27; size: few; DNA: TGTGCCAGCAGTCCAACATCAGGGGTAACCTACAATGAGCAGTTCTTC; CDR3: CASSPTSGVTYNEQFF
D: .; J: TRBJ1-4; V: TRBV18; size: .; DNA: TGTGCCAGCTCCCCCGTCTCGACTAATGAAAAACTGTTTTTT; CDR3: CASSPVSTNEKLFF
D: .; J: TRBJ1-2; V: TRBV9; size: many; DNA: TGTGCCAGCAGCCCACAGGACAGAATTTGGTATGGCTACACCTTC; CDR3: CASSPQDRIWYGYTF
D: .; J: TRBJ2-3; V: TRBV6-2/TRBV6-3; size: many; DNA: TGTGCCAGCAGCTACGGAACTAGACGGACAGATACGCAGTATTTT; CDR3: CASSYGTRRTDTQYF
D: TRBD1; J: TRBJ2-7; V: TRBV7-9; size: few; DNA: TGTGCCAGCAGCCAGGGGGCCGTCACCTACGAGCAGTACTTC; CDR3: CASSQGAVTYEQYF
D: .; J: TRBJ2-1; V: TRBV7-9; size: .; DNA: TGTGCCAGCAGCTTGGACAGCGCGAATGAGCAGTTCTTC; CDR3: CASSLDSANEQFF
D: TRBD1; J: TRBJ1-4; V: TRBV7-2; size: many; DNA: TGTGCCAGCAGCCCCTGGTGGACAGGGAATGAAAAACTGTTTTTT; CDR3: CASSPWWTGNEKLFF
D: .; J: TRBJ1-1; V: TRBV2; size: many; DNA: TGTGCCAGCAGAGAGTGGACTGGCACTGAAGCTTTCTTT; CDR3: CASREWTGTEAFF
D: .; J: TRBJ2-3; V: TRBV10-3; size: many; DNA: TGTGCCGTCTTGGACACCGAGGGGACAGATACGCAGTATTTT; CDR3: CAVLDTEGTDTQYF
D: .; J: TRBJ2-7; V: TRBV7-3; size: .; DNA: TGTGCCAGCAGCTCAACTGGGACCCGATTCGACGAGCAGTACTTC; CDR3: CASSSTGTRFDEQYF
D: .; J: TRBJ1-5; V: TRBV4-1; size: .; DNA: TGCGCCAGCAGCCAAGCCATGGGGTGGTTTAGCGGGAGCACAGATACGCAGCATTTT; CDR3: CASSQAMGWFSGSTDTQHF
D: .; J: TRBJ1-6; V: TRBV4-1; size: many; DNA: TGCGCCAGCAGCCAAGAGGGACCTGAGTCACCCCTCCACTTT; CDR3: CASSQEGPESPLHF
D: TRBD1; J: TRBJ1-5; V: TRBV27; size: few; DNA: TGTGCCAGCAGTAGGGGGACAGGGGGTTCTCAGCCCCAGCATTTT; CDR3: CASSRGTGGSQPQHF
D: .; J: TRBJ2-5; V: TRBV25-1; size: many; DNA: TGTGCCAGCAGTGAAGGGGGAAGAGAGACCCAGTACTTC; CDR3: CASSEGGRETQYF
D: .; J: TRBJ1-1; V: TRBV5-1; size: many; DNA: TGCGCCAGCAGCTTGGTGACAGAGATGAACACTGAAGCTTTCTTT; CDR3: CASSLVTEMNTEAFF
D: .; J: TRBJ2-7; V: TRBV28; size: many; DNA: TGTGCCAGCAGGACACCTGGCGGGACGGCAACCTACGAGCAGTACTTC; CDR3: CASRTPGGTATYEQYF
D: .; J: TRBJ2-3; V: TRBV7-6; size: many; DNA: TGTGCCAGCAGCTTCAACCCAGCGCTGACTAGCACAGATACGCAGTATTTT; CDR3: CASSFNPALTSTDTQYF
D: TRBD2; J: TRBJ2-7; V: TRBV5-4; size: many; DNA: TGTGCCAGCAGCGGGGGACTAGAAATCTACGAGCAGTACTTC; CDR3: CASSGGLEIYEQYF
D: TRBD2; J: TRBJ2-7; V: TRBV20-1; size: many; DNA: TGCAGTGCTAGGCCCACTACTAGCGGGATTACCTACGAGCAGTACTTC; CDR3: CSARPTTSGITYEQYF
D: .; J: TRBJ1-1; V: TRBV6-5; size: many; DNA: TGTGCCAGCAGTTACTCACAGTATTCTGAAGCTTTCTTT; CDR3: CASSYSQYSEAFF
D: TRBD1; J: TRBJ2-7; V: TRBV3-1; size: many; DNA: TGTGCCAGCAGCCAAGATCCCGCAGGGGGCTACGAGCAGTACTTC; CDR3: CASSQDPAGGYEQYF
D: TRBD2; J: TRBJ2-5; V: TRBV2; size: .; DNA: TGTGCCAGCAGGGATGTAGCGGGGGGAGAGACCCAGTACTTC; CDR3: CASRDVAGGETQYF
D: .; J: TRBJ2-1; V: TRBV27; size: .; DNA: TGTGCCAGCAGTCCGCCTTTTGTCAGCTCCTACAATGAGCAGTTCTTC; CDR3: CASSPPFVSSYNEQFF